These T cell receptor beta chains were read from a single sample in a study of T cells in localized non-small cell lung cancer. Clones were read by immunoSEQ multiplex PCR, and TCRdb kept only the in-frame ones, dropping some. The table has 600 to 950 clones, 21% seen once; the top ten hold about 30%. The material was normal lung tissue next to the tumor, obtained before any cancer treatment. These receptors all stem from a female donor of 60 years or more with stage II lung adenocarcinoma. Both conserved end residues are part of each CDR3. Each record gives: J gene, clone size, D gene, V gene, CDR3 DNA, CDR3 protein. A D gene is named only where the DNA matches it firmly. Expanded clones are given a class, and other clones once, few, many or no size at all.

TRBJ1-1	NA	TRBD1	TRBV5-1	TGCGCCAGCAGCCCTGACAGGGGAGGACGTCGAACTGAAGCTTTCTTT	CASSPDRGGRRTEAFF
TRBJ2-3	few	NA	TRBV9	TGTGCCAGCAGCCAGATCACCGGGACGGGCACAGATACGCAGTATTTT	CASSQITGTGTDTQYF
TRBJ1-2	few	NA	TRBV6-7	TGTGCCAGTTACTACGGCTATGGCTACACCTTC	CASYYGYGYTF
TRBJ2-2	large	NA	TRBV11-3	TGTGCCAGCAGGGTGACCGGGACGGACACCGGGGAGCTGTTTTTT	CASRVTGTDTGELFF
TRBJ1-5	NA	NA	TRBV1	TGCGCCAGCAGCCGGGGCTGGGGCAATCAGCCCCAGCATTTT	CASSRGWGNQPQHF
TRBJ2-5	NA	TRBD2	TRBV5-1	TGCGCCAGCTCGAGCGGGGAGGCCGTACAAGAGACCCAGTACTTC	CASSSGEAVQETQYF
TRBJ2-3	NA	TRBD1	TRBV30	TGTGCCTGGGCGACAGGGGATTCCACAGATACGCAGTATTTT	CAWATGDSTDTQYF
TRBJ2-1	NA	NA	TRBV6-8	TGTGCCAGCAGACAGGGCTCCTACAATGAGCAGTTCTTC	CASRQGSYNEQFF
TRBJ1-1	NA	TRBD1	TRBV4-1	TGCGCCAGCAGCCACTCCGGGACAGGGGTAACTGAAGCTTTCTTT	CASSHSGTGVTEAFF
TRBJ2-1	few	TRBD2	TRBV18	TGTGCCAGCTCCCCAACTAGCGGGAGTCGCAATGAGCAGTTCTTC	CASSPTSGSRNEQFF
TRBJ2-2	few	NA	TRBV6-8	TGTGCCATATCATTTCGGGCAGCCTACACCGGGGAGCTGTTTTTT	CAISFRAAYTGELFF
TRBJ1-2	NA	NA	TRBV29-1	TGCAGCGTTGAAGATCATTGTAGGGGGGGAACCTATGGCTACACCTTC	CSVEDHCRGGTYGYTF
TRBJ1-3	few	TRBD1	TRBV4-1	TGCGCCAGCAGCTTGATGCCGGGACAGGCTATAAACACCATATATTTT	CASSLMPGQAINTIYF
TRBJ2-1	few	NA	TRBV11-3	TGTGCCAGCCTCGCGGGGCTAGACCACAATGAGCAGTTCTTC	CASLAGLDHNEQFF
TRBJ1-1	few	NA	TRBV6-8	TGTGCCAGCGCCAGCTTTGGGGGAACTGAAGCTTTCTTT	CASASFGGTEAFF
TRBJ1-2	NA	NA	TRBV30	TGTGCCTGGAGGATCCAAAATCACTATGGCTACACCTTC	CAWRIQNHYGYTF
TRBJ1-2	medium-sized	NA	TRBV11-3	TGTGCCAGCAGCTTGGTTAGGACGGGCTATGGCTACACCTTC	CASSLVRTGYGYTF
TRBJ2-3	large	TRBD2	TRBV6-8	TGTGCCAGCAGTGCGACTAGCGGGGGGCCCACAGATACGCAGTATTTT	CASSATSGGPTDTQYF
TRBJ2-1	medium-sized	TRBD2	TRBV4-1	TGCGCCAGCAGCCAAGACACTAGCGGATACAATGAGCAGTTCTTC	CASSQDTSGYNEQFF
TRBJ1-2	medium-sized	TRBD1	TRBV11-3	TGTGCCAGCAGCTGGGGGACAGGGGCCCGAGCTAACTATGGCTACACCTTC	CASSWGTGARANYGYTF
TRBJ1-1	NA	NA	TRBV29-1	TGCAGCGCTAGGCCGTATGGGAACACTGAAGCTTTCTTT	CSARPYGNTEAFF
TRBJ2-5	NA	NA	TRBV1	TGCGCCAGCAGCCAAGATGAGGGGGCGGGAGAGACCCAGTACTTC	CASSQDEGAGETQYF